Listed below are T cell receptor beta chains from one sample, sequenced in a study of STAT5B mutations in CD4+ large granular lymphocyte leukemia. Sequencing used immunoSEQ multiplex PCR; TCRdb keeps in-frame clones, though not all of them. Seen here are 35,000 or so clones, approximately 88% observed once, and the top ten hold 0.75% to 1%. The sequenced sample was CD4+ T cells from blood buffy coats. These TCRs come from a human donor in good health. The CDR3 runs from the conserved cysteine through the conserved F or W. Fields, in order: clone size, J gene, CDR3 length, D gene, V gene, CDR3 DNA, CDR3 protein. A D gene is named only where the DNA matches it firmly. Clone size, where shown, is once, few, many, or a class for clones that have expanded.

size: .; J: TRBJ1-2; length: 13; D: TRBD1; V: TRBV5-1; DNA: TGCGCCAGCAGCTTAGGACAGGACTATGGCTACACCTTC; CDR3: CASSLGQDYGYTF
size: .; J: TRBJ2-1; length: 13; D: .; V: TRBV7-3; DNA: TGTGCCAGCAGCTCGCATTGGAATAATGAGCAGTTCTTC; CDR3: CASSSHWNNEQFF
size: .; J: TRBJ2-3; length: 13; D: .; V: TRBV5-6; DNA: TGTGCCAGCAGCTTGGGGGCCACAGATACGCAGTATTTT; CDR3: CASSLGATDTQYF
size: .; J: TRBJ2-5; length: 17; D: TRBD2; V: TRBV4-3; DNA: TGCGCCAGCAGCCAAGTAGGCTCGCGGGGGGCGGGAGAGACCCAGTACTTC; CDR3: CASSQVGSRGAGETQYF
size: .; J: TRBJ2-1; length: 13; D: .; V: TRBV29-1; DNA: TGCAGCGTTGGAACAGGCCCCTACAATGAGCAGTTCTTC; CDR3: CSVGTGPYNEQFF
size: .; J: TRBJ1-5; length: 13; D: .; V: TRBV6-6; DNA: TGTGCCAGCAGTTCGGAGGGTAATCAGCCCCAGCATTTT; CDR3: CASSSEGNQPQHF
size: .; J: TRBJ2-7; length: 16; D: .; V: TRBV7-2; DNA: TGTGCCAGCAGCCAAGCCGGGACGCGCCCTCTCTACGAGCAGTACTTC; CDR3: CASSQAGTRPLYEQYF
size: .; J: TRBJ2-7; length: 14; D: .; V: TRBV5-1; DNA: TGCGCCAGCAGCTTGGAAGGACAGTCCTACGAGCAGTACTTC; CDR3: CASSLEGQSYEQYF
size: once; J: TRBJ1-5; length: 13; D: .; V: TRBV2; DNA: TGTGCCAGCAGTGCGACAGAACCATCGCCCCAGCATTTT; CDR3: CASSATEPSPQHF
size: .; J: TRBJ2-1; length: 12; D: .; V: TRBV11-1; DNA: TGTGCCAGCAGCTTAGAAGGCGGTGAGCAGTTCTTC; CDR3: CASSLEGGEQFF
size: .; J: TRBJ1-1; length: 12; D: .; V: TRBV18; DNA: TGTGCCACGGGGGGCCGCGAGACTGAAGCTTTCTTT; CDR3: CATGGRETEAFF
size: .; J: TRBJ1-1; length: 15; D: .; V: TRBV6-5; DNA: TGTGCCAGCACCCCACTGGGGGGGACCCCCCCTGAAGCTTTCTTT; CDR3: CASTPLGGTPPEAFF
size: .; J: TRBJ1-4; length: 15; D: .; V: TRBV6-5; DNA: TGTGCCAGCAGCCAGTTGGGGGGCCCTAATGAAAAACTGTTTTTT; CDR3: CASSQLGGPNEKLFF
size: .; J: TRBJ2-2; length: 14; D: .; V: TRBV7-7; DNA: TGTGCCAGCAGCTTAGAGGGTTCGACCGGGGAGCTGTTTTTT; CDR3: CASSLEGSTGELFF
size: .; J: TRBJ2-7; length: 12; D: .; V: TRBV18; DNA: TGTGCCAGCTCACCACGAGGTTACGAGCAGTACTTC; CDR3: CASSPRGYEQYF
size: .; J: TRBJ1-2; length: 13; D: .; V: TRBV7-9; DNA: TGTGCCAGCAGCTTTGGAGCTAACTATGGCTACACCTTC; CDR3: CASSFGANYGYTF
size: few; J: TRBJ1-6; length: 13; D: .; V: TRBV4-1; DNA: TGCGCCAGCAGCCCACCACAGGGTACACCCCTCCACTTT; CDR3: CASSPPQGTPLHF
size: .; J: TRBJ2-5; length: 17; D: TRBD2; V: TRBV5-1; DNA: TGCGCCAGCAGCTTTAGACAGAGCGGGGGCCTCCAAGAGACCCAGTACTTC; CDR3: CASSFRQSGGLQETQYF
size: .; J: TRBJ1-6; length: 14; D: .; V: TRBV7-2; DNA: TGTGCCAGCAGCTTAGGTGGAAGCTTTTCACCCCTCCACTTT; CDR3: CASSLGGSFSPLHF
size: .; J: TRBJ1-6; length: 16; D: TRBD1; V: TRBV18; DNA: TGTGCCAGCTCACCACCGATGGGACAGGGGAATTCACCCCTCCACTTT; CDR3: CASSPPMGQGNSPLHF
size: .; J: TRBJ1-5; length: 13; D: .; V: TRBV7-6; DNA: TGTGCCAGCAGCCAGGGACACTATCAGCCCCAGCATTTT; CDR3: CASSQGHYQPQHF
size: few; J: TRBJ2-7; length: 15; D: TRBD1; V: TRBV4-1; DNA: TGCGCCAGCAGCCAAGAACGACAGGGGGGGTTCGAGCAGTACTTC; CDR3: CASSQERQGGFEQYF
size: .; J: TRBJ2-3; length: 16; D: TRBD1; V: TRBV7-6; DNA: TGTGCCAGCAGCTCGTCGTTCGGGACAGTGACAGATACGCAGTATTTT; CDR3: CASSSSFGTVTDTQYF
size: .; J: TRBJ2-7; length: 14; D: TRBD2; V: TRBV6-6; DNA: TGTGCCAGCAGTCCATCTAGCGGTTCCTACGAGCAGTACTTC; CDR3: CASSPSSGSYEQYF
size: few; J: TRBJ1-1; length: 15; D: .; V: TRBV30; DNA: TGTGCCTGGAGTGTACCTGGCAGGATAGGGACTGAAGCTTTCTTT; CDR3: CAWSVPGRIGTEAFF
size: .; J: TRBJ1-1; length: 14; D: .; V: TRBV29-1; DNA: TGCACCTTTAAAGGCCCCAGGGGGAACACTGAAGCTTTCTTT; CDR3: CTFKGPRGNTEAFF
size: .; J: TRBJ1-4; length: 13; D: .; V: TRBV4-2; DNA: TGTGCCAGCAGCCAAGCCCGGTATGAAAAACTGTTTTTT; CDR3: CASSQARYEKLFF
size: .; J: TRBJ1-1; length: 15; D: .; V: TRBV19; DNA: TGTGCCAGTAGTATTCAGGCCGATATGAACACTGAAGCTTTCTTT; CDR3: CASSIQADMNTEAFF
size: .; J: TRBJ1-2; length: 13; D: .; V: TRBV28; DNA: TGTGCCGGGGGCGGGGGATCAGACTATGGCTACACCTTC; CDR3: CAGGGGSDYGYTF
size: .; J: TRBJ2-6; length: 14; D: .; V: TRBV7-9; DNA: TGTGCCAGCAGCTTGGGGACTGGGGCCAACGTCCTGACTTTC; CDR3: CASSLGTGANVLTF
size: .; J: TRBJ2-7; length: 15; D: TRBD1; V: TRBV28; DNA: TGTGCCAGCAGCTCCCCCAACAGGGGCTCCTACGAGCAGTACTTC; CDR3: CASSSPNRGSYEQYF
size: .; J: TRBJ2-7; length: 16; D: TRBD2; V: TRBV6-5; DNA: TGTGCCAGCAGTTACTCGAGTGGCGGGAGGGTCTACGAGCAGTACTTC; CDR3: CASSYSSGGRVYEQYF
size: .; J: TRBJ1-1; length: 16; D: TRBD1; V: TRBV29-1; DNA: TGCAGCGCGAAGACGGGACAGGGCCCCAAGGACACTGAAGCTTTCTTT; CDR3: CSAKTGQGPKDTEAFF
size: .; J: TRBJ1-2; length: 14; D: .; V: TRBV2; DNA: TGTGCCAGCTTTCGGACACCTGATAGCTATGGCTACACCTTC; CDR3: CASFRTPDSYGYTF
size: .; J: TRBJ2-2; length: 18; D: .; V: TRBV10-3; DNA: TGTGCCATTACTCCCTTAGGGGGGGGGCCAGGTTACACCGGGGAGCTGTTTTTT; CDR3: CAITPLGGGPGYTGELFF
size: .; J: TRBJ1-2; length: 14; D: .; V: TRBV6-6; DNA: TGTGCCAGCAGTTACTCGAGAACGTCGTATGGCTACACCTTC; CDR3: CASSYSRTSYGYTF
size: .; J: TRBJ2-3; length: 17; D: TRBD2; V: TRBV5-1; DNA: TGCGCCAGCAGCACCCCGACTAGCGGTACCAACACAGATACGCAGTATTTT; CDR3: CASSTPTSGTNTDTQYF
size: .; J: TRBJ1-2; length: 13; D: .; V: TRBV7-2; DNA: TGTGCCAGCAGCCGATATGGGGGGGATGGCTACACCTTC; CDR3: CASSRYGGDGYTF
size: few; J: TRBJ2-7; length: 14; D: .; V: TRBV5-1; DNA: TGCGCCAGCAGCTGGTTTAGGGCCACCTACGAGCAGTACTTC; CDR3: CASSWFRATYEQYF
size: few; J: TRBJ1-1; length: 13; D: TRBD1; V: TRBV7-7; DNA: TGTGCTAGCAGCTTAGACAGGGAGACTGAAGCTTTCTTT; CDR3: CASSLDRETEAFF
size: .; J: TRBJ2-5; length: 11; D: .; V: TRBV5-1; DNA: TGCGCCAGCAGCTATAAAGAGACCCAGTACTTC; CDR3: CASSYKETQYF
size: .; J: TRBJ2-7; length: 12; D: .; V: TRBV5-6; DNA: TGTGCCAGCAGCTTGACAGTACACGAGCAGTACTTC; CDR3: CASSLTVHEQYF
size: .; J: TRBJ2-6; length: 16; D: .; V: TRBV27; DNA: TGTGCCAGCAGACAGGGTGCCCTCTCTGGGGCCAACGTCCTGACTTTC; CDR3: CASRQGALSGANVLTF
size: .; J: TRBJ2-1; length: 16; D: TRBD2; V: TRBV19; DNA: TGTGCCAGTAGTATGGGGACTAGCGGGGCCTACAATGAGCAGTTCTTC; CDR3: CASSMGTSGAYNEQFF
size: .; J: TRBJ1-2; length: 14; D: TRBD1; V: TRBV7-9; DNA: TGTGCCAGCAGCTCGGGACAGGGTGACTATGGCTACACCTTC; CDR3: CASSSGQGDYGYTF
size: few; J: TRBJ2-1; length: 16; D: .; V: TRBV11-2; DNA: TGTGCCAGCAGCTTAATGGACGGCCCTTCTCTTCATGAGCAGTTCTTC; CDR3: CASSLMDGPSLHEQFF
size: once; J: TRBJ2-3; length: 15; D: .; V: TRBV7-2; DNA: TGTGCCAGCAGCTCATGGCGCTCCCGCACAGATACGCAGTATTTT; CDR3: CASSSWRSRTDTQYF
size: .; J: TRBJ2-7; length: 11; D: .; V: TRBV4-1; DNA: TGCGCCAGCAGCCAAGATTACGAGCAGTACTTC; CDR3: CASSQDYEQYF
size: .; J: TRBJ2-5; length: 15; D: .; V: TRBV18; DNA: TGTGCCAGCTCACCTCGGGAGTCCTTCCAAGAGACCCAGTACTTC; CDR3: CASSPRESFQETQYF
size: .; J: TRBJ2-3; length: 11; D: .; V: TRBV10-3; DNA: TGTGCCATCAAAGGGGCAGATACGCAGTATTTT; CDR3: CAIKGADTQYF
size: .; J: TRBJ1-6; length: 13; D: .; V: TRBV6-6; DNA: TGTGCCAGCCGGGGACGGCGAGATTCACCCCTCCACTTT; CDR3: CASRGRRDSPLHF
size: .; J: TRBJ2-2; length: 16; D: .; V: TRBV6-4; DNA: TGTGCCAGCAGTGACTTCGGCGGCCGCAGCCCCGGGGAGCTGTTTTTT; CDR3: CASSDFGGRSPGELFF
size: .; J: TRBJ2-7; length: 14; D: TRBD2; V: TRBV5-1; DNA: TGCGCCAGCAGCTTAGCGGGAGGTAGGATCGAGCAGTACTTC; CDR3: CASSLAGGRIEQYF
size: once; J: TRBJ1-1; length: 14; D: .; V: TRBV5-6; DNA: TGTGCCAGCAGCTTGGGTTGGGGAAACACTGAAGCTTTCTTT; CDR3: CASSLGWGNTEAFF
size: .; J: TRBJ2-1; length: 16; D: TRBD2; V: TRBV9; DNA: TGTGCCAGCAGCCCCCCGGGACTAAGCTTCCCGGATGAGCAGTTCTTC; CDR3: CASSPPGLSFPDEQFF
size: .; J: TRBJ1-1; length: 12; D: .; V: TRBV5-1; DNA: TGCGCCAGCAGCTTGCAAGGGATTGAAGCTTTCTTT; CDR3: CASSLQGIEAFF
size: .; J: TRBJ1-1; length: 14; D: .; V: TRBV5-8; DNA: TGTGCCAGCAGCTTACCCGGGATGAACACTGAAGCTTTCTTT; CDR3: CASSLPGMNTEAFF
size: .; J: TRBJ2-7; length: 14; D: .; V: TRBV21-1; DNA: TGTGCCAGCAGCAAAGCTGGCCCCAACTACGAGCAGTACTTC; CDR3: CASSKAGPNYEQYF
size: once; J: TRBJ2-7; length: 12; D: .; V: TRBV11-3; DNA: TGTGCCAGCAGCTTTCGTCCAAACGAGCAGTACTTC; CDR3: CASSFRPNEQYF
size: .; J: TRBJ1-3; length: 16; D: TRBD1; V: TRBV27; DNA: TGTGCCAGCAGTGCCGGACAGGGGGCAGGTGGAAACACCATATATTTT; CDR3: CASSAGQGAGGNTIYF